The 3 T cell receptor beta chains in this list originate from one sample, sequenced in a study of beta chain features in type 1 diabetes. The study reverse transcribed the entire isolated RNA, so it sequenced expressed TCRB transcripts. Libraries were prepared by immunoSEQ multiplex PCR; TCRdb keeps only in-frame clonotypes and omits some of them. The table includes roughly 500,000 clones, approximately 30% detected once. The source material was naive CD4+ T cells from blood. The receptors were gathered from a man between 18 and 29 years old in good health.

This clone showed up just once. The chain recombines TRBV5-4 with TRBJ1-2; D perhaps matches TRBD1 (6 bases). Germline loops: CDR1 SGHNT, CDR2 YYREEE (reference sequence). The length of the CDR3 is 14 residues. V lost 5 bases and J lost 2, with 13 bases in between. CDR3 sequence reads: CASSHPGTNYGYTF. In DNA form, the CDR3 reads TGTGCCAGCAGTCACCCCGGGACAAACTATGGCTACACCTTC.

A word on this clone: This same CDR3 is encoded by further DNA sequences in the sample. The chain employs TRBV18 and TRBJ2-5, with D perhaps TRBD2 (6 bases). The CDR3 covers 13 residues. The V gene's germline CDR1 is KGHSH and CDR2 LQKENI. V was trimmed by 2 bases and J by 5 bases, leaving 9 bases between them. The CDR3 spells CASSPGGTETQYF. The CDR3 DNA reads TGTGCCAGCTCACCAGGGGGGACTGAGACCCAGTACTTC.

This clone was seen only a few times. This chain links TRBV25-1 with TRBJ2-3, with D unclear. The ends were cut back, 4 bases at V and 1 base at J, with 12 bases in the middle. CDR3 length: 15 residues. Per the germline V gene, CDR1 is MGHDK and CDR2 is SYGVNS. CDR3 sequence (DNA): TGTGCCAGCAGTGTTCACGGGCAGGGCACAGATACGCAGTATTTT. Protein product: CASSVHGQGTDTQYF.